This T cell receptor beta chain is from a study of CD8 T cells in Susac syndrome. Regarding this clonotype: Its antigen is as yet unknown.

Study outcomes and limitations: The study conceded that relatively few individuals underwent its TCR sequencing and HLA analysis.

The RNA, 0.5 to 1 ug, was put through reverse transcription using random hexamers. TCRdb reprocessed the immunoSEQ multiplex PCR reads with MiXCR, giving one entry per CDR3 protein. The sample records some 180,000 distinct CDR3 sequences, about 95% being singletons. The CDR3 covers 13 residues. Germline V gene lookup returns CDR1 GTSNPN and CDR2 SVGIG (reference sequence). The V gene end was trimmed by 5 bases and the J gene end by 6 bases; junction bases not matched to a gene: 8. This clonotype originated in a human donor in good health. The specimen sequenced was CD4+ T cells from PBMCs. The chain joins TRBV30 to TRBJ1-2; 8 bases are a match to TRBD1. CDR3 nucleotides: TGTGCCTGGTGGGCAGGGGGCGTCGATGGCTACACCTTC. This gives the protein CAWWAGGVDGYTF.